The sequence of this T cell receptor beta chain was determined in a study of T cell responses to AZD1222 COVID-19 vaccine. Produced via immunoSEQ multiplex PCR; TCRdb's table is partial and in-frame only. The table lists fewer than 150,000 clones, around nine tenths of them singletons. Study-level points and caveats: Dominant CD4 TCR responses targeted spike regions 160-218 and 743-854.

As to this clone: Its target is not known.

The CDR3 spans 12 residues. The ends were cut back, 7 bases at V and 3 bases at J, with 8 bases in the middle. The V gene's germline CDR1 is SGHNT and CDR2 YYREEE (reference sequence). Material: peripheral blood, obtained 28 days after the second AZD1222 dose. The TCR comes from an adult who received the AZD1222 COVID-19 vaccine. The chain has TRBV5-4 and TRBJ2-1; the D is unclear. The CDR3 loop is CASATGYNEQFF. CDR3 DNA: TGTGCCAGCGCGACCGGCTACAATGAGCAGTTCTTC. Full variable domain (rest looked up from reference TRBV5-4 and TRBJ2-1): ETGVTQSPTHLIKTRGQQVTLRCSSQSGHNTVSWYQQALGQGPQFIFQYYREEENGRGNFPPRFSGLQFPNYSSELNVNALELDDSALYLCASATGYNEQFFGPGTRLTVL.